This TCR beta chain is drawn from a study of identical twins (dated by TCRdb to between 2015 and 2016). General notes on the study: To test whether fetal clonotypes persist, the study used deep sequencing on TCR alpha and beta repertoires from monozygotic twins, unrelated adults of various ages, and cord blood. To rule out contamination, replicate twin experiments were performed at different times with different library preparation protocols. Broader findings and caveats from the paper: A weaker excess of twin sharing was found in beta out-of-frame sequences because the signal-to-noise ratio was lowered by fewer shared sequences. Abundant cord blood beta clonotypes had fewer insertions, young adult naive repertoires showed a similar but weaker trend, and memory repertoires showed no such trend. Conclusions relied on cross-sectional statistical analysis, since the same donors could not be followed over many years. Compared with coincidental sharing between unrelated individuals, an excess of low generation-probability sequences was observed among out-of-frame TCR alpha sequences shared between twins. Invariant T cells such as MAIT and iNKT could partly confound zero-insertion analyses, although diverse VJ usage argued against such confounding for most clonotypes. In monozygotic twins, recombination models systematically underestimated out-of-frame TCR alpha sharing, but the models matched the sharing seen between unrelated individuals.

The library was built by means of 5' RACE. The run used an Illumina HiSeq 2000. Template switching added a universal primer binding site, and the final cDNA carried a unique molecular identifier that allowed TCR cDNA molecules to be counted accurately. Specific primers in the conserved constant-segment region were used to synthesize first-strand cDNA for the TCR alpha and beta chains. Each cDNA library was double barcoded, with a SMART-Mk sample barcode plus Illumina barcodes, to control for contamination. Two successive PCR steps introduced TruSeq adapter sequences along with Illumina sample barcodes. The Illumina HiSeq platform was used with custom primers to sequence TCR alpha and beta cDNA libraries. Per the authors' processing: Raw reads were processed with MiGEC to extract unique molecular identifiers, and MiXCR was used to determine CDR3 positions. For each individual, recombination models were inferred using an EM algorithm with the repgenHMM and IGoR tools. The tcR package in R was used for shared clonotype analysis, with sharing normalized by the product of cloneset sizes. To study raw recombination free of thymic and clonal selection effects, out-of-frame nonproductive sequences were analyzed. In-frame beta chains were kept once TCRdb had trimmed the public reads at Q25 with fastp and called clones with MiXCR. Every distinct CDR3 protein forms one entry, paired with its most common genes and DNA. TCRdb's processing, not the authors' own work, is the source of the V and J calls. In this sample the table shows a few hundred thousand distinct CDR3 sequences, approximately 8.6% of which occur a single time. The ten largest clonotypes hold less than 4% of the sample.

Every donor was a healthy Caucasian. The twin cohort consisted of three pairs of female monozygotic twins, all aged roughly 18 to 29 years. Positive isolation kits from Invitrogen were used to isolate CD4+ and CD8+ T cell populations. This clonotype was observed at least ten times. The antigen this receptor binds is unknown. No base quality values were provided; no much bigger clone lies one nucleotide off. The CDR3 sequence holds 12 residues, the cysteine and phenylalanine included. The sequence is cut down to CDR3 DNA, 36 bases in frame from base 1. Trimming takes 11 bases from V and 3 bases from J, and the germline ends sit 14 bases apart. From a lookup of the germline V gene, CDR1 and CDR2 are MGHDK and SYGVNS. This sample was also put to use in a study of yellow fever vaccine responses in identical twins. Drawing on the second study: The T cell response to vaccination in identical twins was reported by the authors to appear partly convergent and partly personalized. Focusing on identical twins, the study followed the T cell clones that responded to the vaccine, and did so with precision.

Sequencing was done on a sample of CD8+ T cells sorted from blood. This clonotype was obtained from a woman aged 18-35 years in good health. Recombination joined TRBV25-1 with TRBJ2-7; a weak D assignment points to TRBD1 (5 bases agree). The CDR3 is CAGLDTYYEQYF. The DNA sequence is given as TGTGCCGGATTGGACACGTACTACGAGCAGTACTTC.